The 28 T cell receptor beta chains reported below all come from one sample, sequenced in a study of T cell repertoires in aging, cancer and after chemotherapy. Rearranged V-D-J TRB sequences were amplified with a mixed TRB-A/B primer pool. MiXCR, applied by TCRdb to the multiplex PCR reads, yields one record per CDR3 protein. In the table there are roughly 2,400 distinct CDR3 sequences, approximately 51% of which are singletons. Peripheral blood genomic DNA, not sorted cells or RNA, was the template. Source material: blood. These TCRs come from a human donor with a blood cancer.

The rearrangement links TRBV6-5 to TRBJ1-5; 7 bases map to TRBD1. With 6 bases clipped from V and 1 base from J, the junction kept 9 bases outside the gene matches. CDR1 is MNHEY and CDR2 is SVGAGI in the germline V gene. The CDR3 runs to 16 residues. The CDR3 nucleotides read TGTGCCAGCAGGCCCGTCGAGACAGGGAGCAATCAGCCCCAGCATTTT. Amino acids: CASRPVETGSNQPQHF.

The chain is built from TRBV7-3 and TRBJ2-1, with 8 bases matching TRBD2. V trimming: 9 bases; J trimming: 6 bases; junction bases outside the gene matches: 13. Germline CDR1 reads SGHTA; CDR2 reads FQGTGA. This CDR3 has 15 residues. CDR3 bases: TGTGCCAGTAGTATCACGGGGGGGCGTCTCAATGAGCAGTTCTTC. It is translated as CASSITGGRLNEQFF.

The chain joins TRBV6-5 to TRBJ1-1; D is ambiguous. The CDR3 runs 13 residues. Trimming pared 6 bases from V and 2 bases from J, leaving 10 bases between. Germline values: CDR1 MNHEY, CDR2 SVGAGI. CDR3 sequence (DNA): TGTGCCAGCAGAAGAACAAGCAACACTGAAGCTTTCTTT. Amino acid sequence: CASRRTSNTEAFF.

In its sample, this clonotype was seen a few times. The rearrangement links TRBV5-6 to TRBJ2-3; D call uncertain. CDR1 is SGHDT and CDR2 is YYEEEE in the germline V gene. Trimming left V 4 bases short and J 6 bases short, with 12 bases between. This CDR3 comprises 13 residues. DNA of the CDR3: TGTGCCAGCAGCCCAATAGAGGTGGATACGCAGTATTTT. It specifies CASSPIEVDTQYF.

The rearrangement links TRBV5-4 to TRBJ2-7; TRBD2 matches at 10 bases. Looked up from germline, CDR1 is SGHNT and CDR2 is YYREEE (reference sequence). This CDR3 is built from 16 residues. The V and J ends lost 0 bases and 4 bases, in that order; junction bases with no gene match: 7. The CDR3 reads CASSLGGAGGIYEQYF. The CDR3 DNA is TGTGCCAGCAGCTTGGGAGGAGCGGGGGGGATTTACGAGCAGTACTTC.

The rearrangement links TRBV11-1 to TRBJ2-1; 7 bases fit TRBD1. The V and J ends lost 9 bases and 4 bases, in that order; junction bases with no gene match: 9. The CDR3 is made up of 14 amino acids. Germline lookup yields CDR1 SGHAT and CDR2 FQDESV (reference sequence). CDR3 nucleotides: TGTGCCAGTAGTCCCGGACAGGATTACAATGAGCAGTTCTTC. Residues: CASSPGQDYNEQFF. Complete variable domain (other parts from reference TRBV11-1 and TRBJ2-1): EAEVAQSPRYKITEKSQAVAFWCDPISGHATLYWYRQILGQGPELLVQFQDESVVDDSQLPKDRFSAERLKGVDSTLKIQPAELGDSAMYLCASSPGQDYNEQFFGPGTRLTVL.

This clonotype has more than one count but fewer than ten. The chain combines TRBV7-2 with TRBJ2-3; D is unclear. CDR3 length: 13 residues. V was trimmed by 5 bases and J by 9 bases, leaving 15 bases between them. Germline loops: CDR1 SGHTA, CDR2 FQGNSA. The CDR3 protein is CASSQPDAWTQYF. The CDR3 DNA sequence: TGTGCCAGCAGCCAACCGGACGCATGGACGCAGTATTTT.

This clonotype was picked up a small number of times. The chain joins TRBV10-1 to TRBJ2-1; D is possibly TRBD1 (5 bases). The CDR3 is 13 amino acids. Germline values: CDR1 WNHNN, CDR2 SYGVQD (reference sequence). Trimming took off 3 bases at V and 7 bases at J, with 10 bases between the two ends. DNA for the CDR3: TGCGCCAGCAGTGATTATAGGGGTAATGAGCAGTTCTTC. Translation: CASSDYRGNEQFF.

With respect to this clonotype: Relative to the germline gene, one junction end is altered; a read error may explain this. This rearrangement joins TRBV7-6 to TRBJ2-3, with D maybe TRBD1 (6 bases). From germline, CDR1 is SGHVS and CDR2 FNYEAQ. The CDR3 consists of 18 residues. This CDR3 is CASSQLSGQFSGTDKQYF. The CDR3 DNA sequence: TGTGCCAGCAGCCAGCTCTCCGGACAGTTCTCTGGCACAGATAAGCAGTATTTT.

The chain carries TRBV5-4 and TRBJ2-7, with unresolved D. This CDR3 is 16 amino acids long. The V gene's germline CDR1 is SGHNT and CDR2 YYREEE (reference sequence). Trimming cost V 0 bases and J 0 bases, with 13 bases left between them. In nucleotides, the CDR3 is TGTGCCAGCAGCTTGGCTCGGCAGCTACCCTCCTACGAGCAGTACTTC. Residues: CASSLARQLPSYEQYF.

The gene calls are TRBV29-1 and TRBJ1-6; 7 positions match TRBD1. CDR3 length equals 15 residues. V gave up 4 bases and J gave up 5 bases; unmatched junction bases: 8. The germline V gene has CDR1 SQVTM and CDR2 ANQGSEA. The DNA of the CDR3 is TGCAGCGTTGCCGAGGGGACAGCTGATAATTCACCCCTCCACTTT. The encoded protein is CSVAEGTADNSPLHF. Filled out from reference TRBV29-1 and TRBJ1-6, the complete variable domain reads SAVISQKPSRDICQRGTSLTIQCQVDSQVTMMFWYRQQPGQSLTLIATANQGSEATYESGFVIDKFPISRPNLTFSTLTVSNMSPEDSSIYLCSVAEGTADNSPLHFGNGTRLTVT.

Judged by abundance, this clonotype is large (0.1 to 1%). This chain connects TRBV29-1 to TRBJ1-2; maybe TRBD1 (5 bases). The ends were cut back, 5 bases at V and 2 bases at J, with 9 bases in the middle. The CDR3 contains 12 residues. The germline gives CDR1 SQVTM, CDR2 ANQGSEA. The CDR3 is CSVWGSNYGYTF. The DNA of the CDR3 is TGCAGCGTTTGGGGCTCGAACTATGGCTACACCTTC.

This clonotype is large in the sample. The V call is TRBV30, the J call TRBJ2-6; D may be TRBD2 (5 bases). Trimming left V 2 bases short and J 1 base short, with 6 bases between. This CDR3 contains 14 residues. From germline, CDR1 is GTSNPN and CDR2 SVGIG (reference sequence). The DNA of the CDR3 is TGTGCCTGGAGTCGGGGATCTGGGGCCAACGTCCTGACTTTC. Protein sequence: CAWSRGSGANVLTF.

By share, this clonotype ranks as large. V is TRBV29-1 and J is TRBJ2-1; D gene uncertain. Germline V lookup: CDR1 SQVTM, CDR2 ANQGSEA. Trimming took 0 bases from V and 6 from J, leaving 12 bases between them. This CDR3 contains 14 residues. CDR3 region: CSVEDPDGINEQFF. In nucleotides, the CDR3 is TGCAGCGTTGAAGACCCGGACGGAATCAATGAGCAGTTCTTC.

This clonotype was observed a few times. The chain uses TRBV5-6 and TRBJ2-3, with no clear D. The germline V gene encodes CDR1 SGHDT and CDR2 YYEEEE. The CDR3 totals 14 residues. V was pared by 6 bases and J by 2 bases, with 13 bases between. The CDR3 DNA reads TGTGCCAGCACCATTGGTGGAACCACAGATACGCAGTATTTT. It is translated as CASTIGGTTDTQYF.

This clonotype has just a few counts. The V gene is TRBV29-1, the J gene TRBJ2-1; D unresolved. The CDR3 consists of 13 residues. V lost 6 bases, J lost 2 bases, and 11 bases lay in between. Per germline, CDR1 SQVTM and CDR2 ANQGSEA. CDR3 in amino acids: CSVNKSPYNEQFF. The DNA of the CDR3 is TGCAGCGTGAACAAAAGCCCCTACAATGAGCAGTTCTTC.

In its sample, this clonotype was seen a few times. CDR3 nucleotide sequence: TGTGCCAGCAGTCCTAGACAGTACTTCACAGATACGCAGTATTTT. It is translated as CASSPRQYFTDTQYF. The V call is TRBV6-2 or TRBV6-3, the J call TRBJ2-3; tentative D call: TRBD1 (5 bases). Trimming left V 5 bases short and J 2 bases short, with 14 bases between. The germline V gene has CDR1 MNHEY and CDR2 SVGEGT. The CDR3 has 15 residues.

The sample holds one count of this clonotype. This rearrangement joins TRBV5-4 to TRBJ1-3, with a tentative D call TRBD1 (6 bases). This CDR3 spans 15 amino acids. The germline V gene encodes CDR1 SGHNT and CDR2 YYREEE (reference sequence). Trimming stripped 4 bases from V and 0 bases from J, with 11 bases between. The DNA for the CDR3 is TGTGCCAGCAGCGGGGGCCTTAGCTCTGGAAACACCATATATTTT. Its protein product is CASSGGLSSGNTIYF.

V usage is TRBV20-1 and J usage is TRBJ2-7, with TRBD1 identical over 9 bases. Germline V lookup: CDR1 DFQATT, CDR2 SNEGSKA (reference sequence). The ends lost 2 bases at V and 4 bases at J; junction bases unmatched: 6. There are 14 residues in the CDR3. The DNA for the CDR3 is TGCAGTGCTAGACGGGGACAGGGAGTTTACGAGCAGTACTTC. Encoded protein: CSARRGQGVYEQYF.

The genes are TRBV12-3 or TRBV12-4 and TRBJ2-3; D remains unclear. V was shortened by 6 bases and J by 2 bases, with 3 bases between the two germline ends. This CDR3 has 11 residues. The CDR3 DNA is TGTGCCAGCAGGGCCACAGATACGCAGTATTTT. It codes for CASRATDTQYF.

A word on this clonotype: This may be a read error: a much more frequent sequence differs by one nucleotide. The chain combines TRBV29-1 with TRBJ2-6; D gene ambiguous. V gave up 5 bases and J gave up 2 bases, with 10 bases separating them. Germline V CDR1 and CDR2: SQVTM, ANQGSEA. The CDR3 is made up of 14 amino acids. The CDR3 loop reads CSVREGTGANVLTF. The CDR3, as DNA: TGCAGCGTTAGAGAAGGGACTGGGGCCAACGTCCTGACTTTC.

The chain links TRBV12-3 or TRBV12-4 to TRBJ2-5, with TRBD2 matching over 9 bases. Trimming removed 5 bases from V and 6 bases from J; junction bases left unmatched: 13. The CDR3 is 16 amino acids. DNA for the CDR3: TGTGCCAGCAGTCCTGTAGCGGGGGACCCTTTAAAGACCCAGTACTTC. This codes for CASSPVAGDPLKTQYF.

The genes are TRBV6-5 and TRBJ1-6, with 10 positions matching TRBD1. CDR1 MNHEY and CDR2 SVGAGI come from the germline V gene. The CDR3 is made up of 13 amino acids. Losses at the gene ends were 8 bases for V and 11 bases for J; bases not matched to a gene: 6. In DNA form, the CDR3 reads TGTGCCAGCGGGACAGGGGCTTTGACACCCCTCCACTTT. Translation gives CASGTGALTPLHF.

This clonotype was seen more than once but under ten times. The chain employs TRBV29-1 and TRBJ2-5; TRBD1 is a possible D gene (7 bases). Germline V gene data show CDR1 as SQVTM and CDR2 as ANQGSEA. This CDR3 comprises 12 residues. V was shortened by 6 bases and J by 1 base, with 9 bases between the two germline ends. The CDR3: CSVRDSQETQYF. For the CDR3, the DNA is TGCAGCGTGCGGGACAGCCAAGAGACCCAGTACTTC.

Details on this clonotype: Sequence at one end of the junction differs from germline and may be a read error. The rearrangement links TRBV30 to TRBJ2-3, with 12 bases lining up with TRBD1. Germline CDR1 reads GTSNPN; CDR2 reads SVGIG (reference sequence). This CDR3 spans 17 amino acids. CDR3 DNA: TGTGGCTGGACCACGGGACAGGGGGCGGGAAGGACAGATACGCAGTATTTT. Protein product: CGWTTGQGAGRTDTQYF.

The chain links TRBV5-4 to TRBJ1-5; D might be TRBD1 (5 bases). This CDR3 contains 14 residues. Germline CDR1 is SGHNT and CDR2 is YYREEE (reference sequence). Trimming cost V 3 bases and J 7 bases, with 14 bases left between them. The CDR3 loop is CASSWGGSRQPQHF. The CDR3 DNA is TGTGCCAGCAGCTGGGGGGGTTCTAGGCAGCCCCAGCATTTT.

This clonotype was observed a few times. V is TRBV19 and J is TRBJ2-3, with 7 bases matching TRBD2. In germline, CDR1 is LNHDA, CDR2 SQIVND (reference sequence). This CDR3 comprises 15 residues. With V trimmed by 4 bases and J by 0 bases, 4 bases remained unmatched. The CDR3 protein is CASSTSGISTDTQYF. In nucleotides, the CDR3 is TGTGCCAGTAGTACTAGCGGAATTAGCACAGATACGCAGTATTTT.

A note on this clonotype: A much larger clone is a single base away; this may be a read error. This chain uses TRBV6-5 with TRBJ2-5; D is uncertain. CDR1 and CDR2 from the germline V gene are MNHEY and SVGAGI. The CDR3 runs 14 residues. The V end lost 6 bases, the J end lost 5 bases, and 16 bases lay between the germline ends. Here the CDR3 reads CASRENRVIETQYF. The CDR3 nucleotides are TGTGCCAGCAGGGAAAACAGAGTCATCGAGACCCAGTACTTC.